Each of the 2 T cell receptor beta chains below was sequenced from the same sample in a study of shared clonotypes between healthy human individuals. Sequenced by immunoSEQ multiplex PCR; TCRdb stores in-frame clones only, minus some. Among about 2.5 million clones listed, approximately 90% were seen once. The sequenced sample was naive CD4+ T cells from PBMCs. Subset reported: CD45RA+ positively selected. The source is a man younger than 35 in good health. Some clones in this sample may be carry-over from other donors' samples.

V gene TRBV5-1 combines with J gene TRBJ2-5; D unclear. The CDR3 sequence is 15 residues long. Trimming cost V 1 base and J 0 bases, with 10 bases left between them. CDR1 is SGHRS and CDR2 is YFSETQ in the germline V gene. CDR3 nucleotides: TGCGCCAGCAGCTTGCGGAACGGGTACCAAGAGACCCAGTACTTC. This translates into CASSLRNGYQETQYF.

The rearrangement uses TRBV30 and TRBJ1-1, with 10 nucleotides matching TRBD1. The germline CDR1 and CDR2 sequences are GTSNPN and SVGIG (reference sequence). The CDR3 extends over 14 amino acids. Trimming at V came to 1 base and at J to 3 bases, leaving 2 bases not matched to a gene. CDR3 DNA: TGTGCCTGGAGTGAAGGACAGGGGGACACTGAAGCTTTCTTT. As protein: CAWSEGQGDTEAFF.